This TCR beta chain was sequenced during a study of beta chain features in type 1 diabetes. Study at large: There was similarity between patients and healthy donors in age, gender and cell yields.

cDNA synthesis used the whole RNA isolate, giving expressed TCRB sequences. An average of about 3.57 million reads was obtained for naive, central memory and regulatory T cell samples. Only in-frame clones appear in the TCRdb table, and some are missing; sequencing was by immunoSEQ multiplex PCR. The sample has over 600,000 clones, roughly 12% seen once. Study-level points and caveats: For patients and controls alike, PCR might favor shorter templates to the same degree. Patients' naive, central memory and Treg TCRB repertoires seemed closer to one another than those of healthy donors. Type 1 diabetes patients showed a moderate but significant shortening of TCRB CDR3s in all four CD4+ subsets.

Trimming cost V 5 bases and J 3 bases, with 17 bases left between them. The CDR3 has 16 amino acids. CDR1 is SGHVS, CDR2 FQNEAQ, per germline. The sample holds one count of this clone. Antigen unknown. The sample taken for sequencing was naive CD4+ T cells from blood. The clonotype was recovered from a man in his thirties or forties with type 1 diabetes. V and J are TRBV7-8 and TRBJ2-1; D may match TRBD1 or TRBD2 (5 bases each). For the CDR3, the DNA is TGTGCCAGCAGCACCCAGACCGGGACGGACTACAATGAGCAGTTCTTC. Translated, it gives CASSTQTGTDYNEQFF.